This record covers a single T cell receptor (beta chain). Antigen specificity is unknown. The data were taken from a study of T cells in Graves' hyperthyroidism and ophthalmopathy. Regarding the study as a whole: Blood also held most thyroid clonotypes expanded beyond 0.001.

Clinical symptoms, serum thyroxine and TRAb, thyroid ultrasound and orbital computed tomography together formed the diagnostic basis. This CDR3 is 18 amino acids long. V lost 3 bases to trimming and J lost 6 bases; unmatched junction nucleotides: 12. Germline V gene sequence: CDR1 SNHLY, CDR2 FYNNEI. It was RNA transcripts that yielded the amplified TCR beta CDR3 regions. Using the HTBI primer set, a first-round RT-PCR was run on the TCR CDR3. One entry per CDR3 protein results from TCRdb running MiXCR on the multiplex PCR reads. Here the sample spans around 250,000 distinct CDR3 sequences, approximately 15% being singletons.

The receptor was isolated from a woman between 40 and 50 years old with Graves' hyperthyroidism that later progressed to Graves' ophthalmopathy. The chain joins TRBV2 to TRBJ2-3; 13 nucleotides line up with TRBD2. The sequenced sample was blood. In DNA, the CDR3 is TGTGCCAGCAGTGATCCCGATATACTAGCGGGAGGGCGGGATACGCAGTATTTT. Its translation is CASSDPDILAGGRDTQYF.